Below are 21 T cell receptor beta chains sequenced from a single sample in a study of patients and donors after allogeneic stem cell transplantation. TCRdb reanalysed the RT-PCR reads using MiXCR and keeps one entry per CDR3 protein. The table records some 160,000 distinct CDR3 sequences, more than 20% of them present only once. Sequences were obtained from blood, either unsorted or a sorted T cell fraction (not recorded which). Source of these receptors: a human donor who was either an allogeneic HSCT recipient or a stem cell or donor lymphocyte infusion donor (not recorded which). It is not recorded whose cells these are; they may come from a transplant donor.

CDR3 sequence (DNA): TGTGCCAGCAGCGTAGTTGACGGGGGCCCAAACACCGGGGAGCTGTTTTTT. Protein product: CASSVVDGGPNTGELFF. The chain carries TRBV9 and TRBJ2-2; D tentatively reads TRBD1 or TRBD2 (6 bases each). Germline V CDR1 and CDR2: SGDLS, YYNGEE. V lost 0 bases, J lost 2 bases, and 14 bases lay in between. The CDR3 extends over 17 amino acids. Full variable domain (missing parts from reference TRBV9 and TRBJ2-2): DSGVTQTPKHLITATGQRVTLRCSPRSGDLSVYWYQQSLDQGLQFLIQYYNGEERAKGNILERFSAQQFPDLHSELNLSSLELGDSALYFCASSVVDGGPNTGELFFGEGSRLTVL.

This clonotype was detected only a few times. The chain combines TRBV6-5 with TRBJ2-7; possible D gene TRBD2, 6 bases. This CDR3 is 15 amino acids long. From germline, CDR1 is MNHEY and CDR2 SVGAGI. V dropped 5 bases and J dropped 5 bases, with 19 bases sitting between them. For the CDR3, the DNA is TGTGCCAGCAGTAGCCCCAGAGGCGGGGTCAACGAGCAGTACTTC. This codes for CASSSPRGGVNEQYF.

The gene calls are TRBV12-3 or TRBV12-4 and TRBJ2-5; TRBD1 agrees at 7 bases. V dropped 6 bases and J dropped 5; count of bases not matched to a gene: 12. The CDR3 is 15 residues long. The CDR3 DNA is TGTGCCAGCAGCCCGACAGGGTGGGTTCAGGAGACCCAGTACTTC. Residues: CASSPTGWVQETQYF.

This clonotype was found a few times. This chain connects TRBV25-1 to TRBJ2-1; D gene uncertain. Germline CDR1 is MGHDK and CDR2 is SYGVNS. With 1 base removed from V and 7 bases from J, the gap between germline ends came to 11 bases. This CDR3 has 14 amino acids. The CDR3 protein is CASSESPLLNEQFF. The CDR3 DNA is TGTGCCAGCAGTGAATCCCCTCTCTTGAATGAGCAGTTCTTC.

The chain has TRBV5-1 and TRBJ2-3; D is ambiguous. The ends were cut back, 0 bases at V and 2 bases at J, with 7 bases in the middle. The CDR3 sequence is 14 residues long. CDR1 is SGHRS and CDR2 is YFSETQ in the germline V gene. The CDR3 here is CASSLGQNTDTQYF. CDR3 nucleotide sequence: TGCGCCAGCAGCTTGGGGCAGAACACAGATACGCAGTATTTT.

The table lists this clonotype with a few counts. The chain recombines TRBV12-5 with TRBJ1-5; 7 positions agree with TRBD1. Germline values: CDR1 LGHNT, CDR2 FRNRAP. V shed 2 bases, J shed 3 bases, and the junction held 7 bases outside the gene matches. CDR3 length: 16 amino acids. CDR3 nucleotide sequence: TGTGCTAGTGGTTTGCGGGACAGAAGGATCAATCAGCCCCAGCATTTT. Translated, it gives CASGLRDRRINQPQHF.

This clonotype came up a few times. The CDR3 nucleotides read TGCGCCAGCAGCCCGGAGGTTAGCGGGAAGACAGATACGCAGTATTTT. Protein sequence: CASSPEVSGKTDTQYF. The chain couples TRBV5-1 to TRBJ2-3, with TRBD2 identical over 8 bases. The CDR3 sequence is 16 residues long. The V gene's germline CDR1 is SGHRS and CDR2 YFSETQ. The junction had 10 bases not matched to a gene; V was cut back by 4 bases and J by 3 bases.

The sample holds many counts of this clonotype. Here the CDR3 DNA reads TGCGCCAGCAGCTTGGGTTATGCTCAGCCCCAGCATTTT. This encodes CASSLGYAQPQHF. V and J are TRBV5-1 and TRBJ1-5; D is undetermined. CDR1 is SGHRS and CDR2 is YFSETQ in the germline V gene. Trimming shortened V by 0 bases and J by 6 bases, and 7 bases separated the two germline ends. The CDR3 has 13 residues.

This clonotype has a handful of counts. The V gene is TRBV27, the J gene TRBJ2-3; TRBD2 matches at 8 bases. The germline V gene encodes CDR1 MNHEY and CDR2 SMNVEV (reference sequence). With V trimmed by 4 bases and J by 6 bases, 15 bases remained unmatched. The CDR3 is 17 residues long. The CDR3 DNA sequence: TGTGCCAGCAGTTCAGCCTTCGAACGGGGGGGCCCCGATACGCAGTATTTT. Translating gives CASSSAFERGGPDTQYF.

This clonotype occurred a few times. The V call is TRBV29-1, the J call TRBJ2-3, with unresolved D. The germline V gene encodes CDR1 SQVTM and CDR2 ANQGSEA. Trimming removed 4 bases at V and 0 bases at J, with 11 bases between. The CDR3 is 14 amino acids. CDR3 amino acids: CSVGGDSSTDTQYF. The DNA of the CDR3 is TGCAGCGTTGGTGGAGACTCTAGCACAGATACGCAGTATTTT.

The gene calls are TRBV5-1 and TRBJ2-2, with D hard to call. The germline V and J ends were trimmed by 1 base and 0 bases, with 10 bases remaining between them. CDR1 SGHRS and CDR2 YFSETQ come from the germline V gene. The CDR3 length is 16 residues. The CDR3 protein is CASSLSTAPNTGELFF. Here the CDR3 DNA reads TGCGCCAGCAGCTTGTCTACGGCCCCGAACACCGGGGAGCTGTTTTTT.

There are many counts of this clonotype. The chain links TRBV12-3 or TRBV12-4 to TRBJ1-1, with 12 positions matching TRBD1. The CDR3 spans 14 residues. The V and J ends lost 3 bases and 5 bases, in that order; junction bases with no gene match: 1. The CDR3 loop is CASSLGQGATEAFF. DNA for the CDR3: TGTGCCAGCAGTTTGGGACAGGGGGCGACTGAAGCTTTCTTT.

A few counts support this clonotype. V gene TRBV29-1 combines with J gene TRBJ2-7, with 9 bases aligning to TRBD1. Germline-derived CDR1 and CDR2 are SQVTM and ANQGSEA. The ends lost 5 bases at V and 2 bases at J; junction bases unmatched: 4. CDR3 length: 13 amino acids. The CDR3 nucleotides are TGCAGCGTTAAGGGACAGGGTACCTACGAGCAGTACTTC. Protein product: CSVKGQGTYEQYF.

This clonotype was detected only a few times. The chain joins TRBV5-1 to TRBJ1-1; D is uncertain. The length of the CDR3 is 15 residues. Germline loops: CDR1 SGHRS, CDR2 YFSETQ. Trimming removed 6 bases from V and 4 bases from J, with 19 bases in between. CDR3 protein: CASTGRGVMGTEAFF. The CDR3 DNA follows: TGCGCCAGCACCGGACGTGGGGTGATGGGCACTGAAGCTTTCTTT.

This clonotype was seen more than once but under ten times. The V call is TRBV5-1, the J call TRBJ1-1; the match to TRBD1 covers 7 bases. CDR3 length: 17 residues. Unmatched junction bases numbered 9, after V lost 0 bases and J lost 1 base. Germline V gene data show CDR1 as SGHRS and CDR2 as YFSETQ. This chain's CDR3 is CASSLGQGRLSNTEAFF. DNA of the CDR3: TGCGCCAGCAGCTTGGGACAGGGCAGACTATCGAACACTGAAGCTTTCTTT.

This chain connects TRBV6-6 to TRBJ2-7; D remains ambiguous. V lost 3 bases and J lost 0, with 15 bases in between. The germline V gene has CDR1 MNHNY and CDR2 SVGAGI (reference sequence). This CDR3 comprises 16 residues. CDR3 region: CASSYRNRSSSYEQYF. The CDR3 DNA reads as TGTGCCAGCAGTTATCGAAACCGATCGAGCTCCTACGAGCAGTACTTC.

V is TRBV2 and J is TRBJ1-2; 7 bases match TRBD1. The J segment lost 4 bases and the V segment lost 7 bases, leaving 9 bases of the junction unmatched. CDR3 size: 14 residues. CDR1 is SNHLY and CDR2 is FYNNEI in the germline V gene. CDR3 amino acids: CASMSTGDLYGYTF. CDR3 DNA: TGTGCCAGCATGTCAACAGGGGACCTCTATGGCTACACCTTC.

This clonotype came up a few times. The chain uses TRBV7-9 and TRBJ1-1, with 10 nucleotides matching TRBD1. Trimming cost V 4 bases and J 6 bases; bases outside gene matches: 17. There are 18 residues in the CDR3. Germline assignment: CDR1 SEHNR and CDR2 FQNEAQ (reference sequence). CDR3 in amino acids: CASSSQNWGTGVDAEAFF. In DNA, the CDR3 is TGTGCCAGCAGCTCGCAAAACTGGGGGACAGGGGTTGACGCTGAAGCTTTCTTT.

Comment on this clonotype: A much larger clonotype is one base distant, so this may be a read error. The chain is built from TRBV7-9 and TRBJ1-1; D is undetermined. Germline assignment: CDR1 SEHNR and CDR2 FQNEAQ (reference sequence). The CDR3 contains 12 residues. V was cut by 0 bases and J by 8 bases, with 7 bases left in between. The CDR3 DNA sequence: TGTGCCAGCAGCTTAGCCCTCATGGAAGCTTTCTTT. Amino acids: CASSLALMEAFF.

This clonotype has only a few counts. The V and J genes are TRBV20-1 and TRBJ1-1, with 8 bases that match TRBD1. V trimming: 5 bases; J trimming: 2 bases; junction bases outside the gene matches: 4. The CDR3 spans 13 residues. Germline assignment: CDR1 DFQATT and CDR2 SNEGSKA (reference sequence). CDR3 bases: TGCAGTGCTGAACAGGGGGTTAACACTGAAGCTTTCTTT. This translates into CSAEQGVNTEAFF.

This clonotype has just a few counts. DNA for the CDR3: TGTGCCAGCAGCCAAGCGGTAGAAGGTATGGATACGCAGTATTTT. Protein product: CASSQAVEGMDTQYF. The genes are TRBV14 and TRBJ2-3; D gene uncertain. The V and J ends lost 1 base and 6 bases respectively, with 14 bases between them. Germline CDR1 is SGHDN and CDR2 is FVKESK. CDR3 length: 15 amino acids.